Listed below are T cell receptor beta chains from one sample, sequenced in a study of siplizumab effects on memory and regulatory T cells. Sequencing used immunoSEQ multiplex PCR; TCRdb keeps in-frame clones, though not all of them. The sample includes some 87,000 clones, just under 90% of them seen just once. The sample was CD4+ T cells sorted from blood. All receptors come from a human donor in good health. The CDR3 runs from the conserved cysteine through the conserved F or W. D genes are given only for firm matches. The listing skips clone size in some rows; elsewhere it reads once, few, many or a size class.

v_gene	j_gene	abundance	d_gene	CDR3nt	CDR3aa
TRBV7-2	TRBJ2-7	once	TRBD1	TGTGCCAGCAGTATCGGACAGGGTTTGGCTTCGTGGTACTTC	CASSIGQGLASWYF
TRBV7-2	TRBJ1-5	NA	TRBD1	TGTGCCAGCAGCTTAAGCAGGGGGCAGTTTAGCAATCAGCCCCAGCATTTT	CASSLSRGQFSNQPQHF
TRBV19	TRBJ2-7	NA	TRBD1	TGTGCCTCAAACAGGGGTCCCTCCTACGAGCAGTACTTC	CASNRGPSYEQYF
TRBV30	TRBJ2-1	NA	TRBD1	TGTGCCTGGAGAAGACAAGGACAGGGGCTGAACAATGAGCAGTTCTTC	CAWRRQGQGLNNEQFF
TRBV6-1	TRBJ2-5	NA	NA	TGTGCCAGCAGCAGGACTTATCAAGAGACCCAGTACTTC	CASSRTYQETQYF
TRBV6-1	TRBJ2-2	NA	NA	TGTGCCAGCAGTGAAGGGGTCCAGAACACCGGGGAGCTGTTTTTT	CASSEGVQNTGELFF
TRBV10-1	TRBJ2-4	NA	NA	TGCGCCAGCAGTGAGGGCAGGGATGCCAAAAACATTCAGTACTTC	CASSEGRDAKNIQYF
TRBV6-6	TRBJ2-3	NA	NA	TGTGCCAGCAGTCCGACGACAGATACGCAGTATTTT	CASSPTTDTQYF
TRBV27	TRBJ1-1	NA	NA	TGTGCCAGCAGTTTATATTCAGGGGTGAACACTGAAGCTTTCTTT	CASSLYSGVNTEAFF
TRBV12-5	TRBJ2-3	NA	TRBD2	TGTGCTAGTGGTTTGGGACTAGCGGGGGCCTCAGGAGATACGCAGTATTTT	CASGLGLAGASGDTQYF
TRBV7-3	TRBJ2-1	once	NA	TGTGCCAGCAGCTTTACCGGGACAAATGAGCAGTTCTTC	CASSFTGTNEQFF
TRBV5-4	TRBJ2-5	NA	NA	TGTGCCAGCAGCTTTAGGGGTCGCGGAGAGACCCAGTACTTC	CASSFRGRGETQYF
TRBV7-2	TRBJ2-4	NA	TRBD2	TGTGCCAGCAGCTTAGCGGGCGGGAGCACCAAAAACATTCAGTACTTC	CASSLAGGSTKNIQYF
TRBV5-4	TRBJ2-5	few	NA	TGTGCCAGCAGCGGGACGTCCCAAGAGACCCAGTACTTC	CASSGTSQETQYF
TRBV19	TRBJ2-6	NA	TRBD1	TGTGCCAGTAGTACGACAGGGGGCGGTGGGGCCAACGTCCTGACTTTC	CASSTTGGGGANVLTF
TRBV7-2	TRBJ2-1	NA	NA	TGTGCCAGCAGCCCCCGCGGCTCCTACAATGAGCAGTTCTTC	CASSPRGSYNEQFF
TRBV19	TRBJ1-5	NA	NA	TGTGCCAGTAGTATGGTAGGTTCAGGAAATCAGCCCCAGCATTTT	CASSMVGSGNQPQHF
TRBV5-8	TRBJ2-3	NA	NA	TGTGCCAGCAGCTTAGGCTCGGGAGCGGCAGATACGCAGTATTTT	CASSLGSGAADTQYF
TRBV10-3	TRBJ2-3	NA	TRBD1	TGTGCCATCAGTGAGTCGGGACAGGGATCCTATTTT	CAISESGQGSYF